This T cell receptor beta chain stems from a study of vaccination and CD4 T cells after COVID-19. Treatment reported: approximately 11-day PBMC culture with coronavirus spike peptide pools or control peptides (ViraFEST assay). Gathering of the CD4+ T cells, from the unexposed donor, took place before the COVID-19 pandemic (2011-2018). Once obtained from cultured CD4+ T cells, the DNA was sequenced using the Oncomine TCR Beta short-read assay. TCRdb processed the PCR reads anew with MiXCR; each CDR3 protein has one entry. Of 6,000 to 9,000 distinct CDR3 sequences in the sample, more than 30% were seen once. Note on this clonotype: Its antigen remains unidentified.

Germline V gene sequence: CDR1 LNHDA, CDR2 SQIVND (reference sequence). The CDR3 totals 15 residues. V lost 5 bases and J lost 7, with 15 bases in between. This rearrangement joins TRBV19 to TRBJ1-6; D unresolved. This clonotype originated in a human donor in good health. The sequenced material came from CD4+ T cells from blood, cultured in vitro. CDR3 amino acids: CASSSQSVYNSPLHF. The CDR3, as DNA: TGTGCCAGTAGTTCTCAAAGCGTCTACAATTCACCCCTCCACTTT.